This record covers a single T cell receptor (beta chain). This clone's antigen is unknown. Per-nucleotide qualities are absent, and no much larger clonotype sits a single base away. TCRbeta CDR3 regions were amplified from genomic DNA using the immunoSEQ Assay, a bias-controlled multiplex PCR. Per the authors' processing: The number of nucleated cells in each sample was estimated from the amplification of reference gene primers within the assay. To quantify the absolute abundance of each unique TCRbeta CDR3 rearrangement, sequence reads were collapsed and filtered. For each sample, productive Simpson clonality was calculated by taking the square root of Simpson's diversity index across productive rearrangements. The clones in this table, taken by TCRdb from immuneACCESS, are in-frame only. Not every clone is retained; where verified, under half of the shortfall comes from an unresolved V gene, and the cause of the rest is unknown. V, J and clone size are taken as reported in that table, and D and trimming were inferred from the DNA itself. The sample table holds 300,000 to 350,000 clones, of which nearly 90% were seen once. The ten most abundant clones make up approximately 4.3% of the sample.

Including the terminal cysteine and phenylalanine, the CDR3 comprises 15 residues. Kept here is only the CDR3 DNA, which spans 45 bases and is read in frame from base 1. Per the germline V gene (reference sequence), LNHDA is the CDR1 and SQIVND is the CDR2. V loses 2 bases of germline sequence and J loses 8 bases, and the interval between the two ends is 15 bases. This sample was taken from a study of blood T cell repertoires in COVID-19 (dated by TCRdb to the early 2020s). At the level of the whole study: Samples covering the acute and convalescent phases of COVID-19 were provided by collaborators in the United States, Italy and Spain. Samples were obtained from the ongoing ImmuneRACE study (first 160 participants) and from some 1,300 subjects provided by 6 global collaborators. The repertoires were made available in a free public database intended to serve as a resource for research on the immune response to SARS-CoV-2. The material from the prospective study consisted of cDNA or gDNA derived from T cells, B-cell-depleted T cells, or PBMCs. Where available, HLA class I and class II types were obtained from metadata supplied by the sample provider rather than from assay-based typing. Sample metadata almost always included a de-identified subject ID, COVID-19 status, age in years and sex. Subjects who had been exposed to COVID-19, were actively infected with it, or had recovered from it provided the deeply sampled blood TCRbeta repertoires that made up the dataset. Paper-wide results and their limitations: The quantity of clinical and demographic metadata differed by source and by participant and was supplied without curation.

Enrolling through a virtual design, the prospective study's participants ranged in age from roughly 18 to 95 years and lived across roughly 23 United States geographic areas. To assign participants to cohorts, the prospective study relied on clinical history that participants themselves reported in a screening survey and a study questionnaire. Each participant in the prospective study had whole blood, serum and a nasopharyngeal or oropharyngeal swab collected by mobile phlebotomists. Prospective study participants could optionally give additional blood draws and questionnaires over an approximately 2-month period. Prospective study blood samples were shipped either frozen or at room temperature before DNA extraction.

The chain is made from TRBV19 and TRBJ1-4; tentative D gene TRBD1, with 6 bases matching. The TCR comes from a woman younger than 35 with acute COVID-19. Material for sequencing was PBMCs or T cells enriched from blood (not recorded which). The CDR3 is CASSIRAGVREKLFF. Here is the DNA: TGTGCCAGTAGTATACGGGCAGGGGTACGCGAAAAACTGTTTTTT.